The subject of this entry is one T cell receptor (beta chain). What it recognizes is unknown. The TCR library protocol attached unique molecular identifiers to the individual cDNA molecules. TCRdb fed the 5' RACE reads into MiXCR, producing one record per CDR3 protein. The table includes approximately 99,000 distinct CDR3 sequences, around 10% detected once. This entry is derived from a study of early T cells in non-severe SARS-CoV-2 infection. Overall study: The study sequenced bulk RNA from unsorted whole blood, with chains unpaired.

Study-level findings and limits: Clonotype matching in VDJdb favored anti-spike CD8 responses and did not capture private and CD4 specificities.

J lost 6 bases, V lost 0 bases, and 9 bases had no gene match. The V gene's germline CDR1 is SGHRS and CDR2 YFSETQ. There are 16 residues in the CDR3. This receptor was obtained from an adult who was a healthcare worker with PCR-confirmed SARS-CoV-2 infection or an uninfected control (not recorded which). The sample consisted of whole blood. The V call is TRBV5-1, the J call TRBJ2-1; 7 nucleotides match TRBD1. The chain's CDR3 is CASSLARQGRSNEQFF. CDR3 bases: TGCGCCAGCAGCTTGGCCCGACAGGGTCGGTCCAATGAGCAGTTCTTC.